A single T cell receptor beta chain is shown here with its context. Its antigen remains unknown. This record belongs to a study of beta chain features in type 1 diabetes. Study-level findings and limits: Shortening that was moderate but significant affected the TCRB CDR3s of Type 1 diabetes patients in all four CD4+ subsets.

There are 14 residues in the CDR3. Germline V gene lookup returns CDR1 MDHEN and CDR2 SYDVKM. V lost 4 bases to trimming and J lost 7 bases, with 16 bases between them. What was sequenced were expressed TCRB transcripts, since all of the isolated RNA had been reverse transcribed. Only in-frame clones appear in the TCRdb table, and some are missing; sequencing was by immunoSEQ multiplex PCR. This table holds about 740,000 clones, roughly 13% found once. The V call is TRBV28, the J call TRBJ1-2, with D possibly being TRBD1 (5 bases). Sequencing was performed on naive CD4+ T cells from blood. The receptor was derived from a man between 18 and 35 years old with type 1 diabetes. CDR3 amino acids: CASSSAWGNGGYTF. The CDR3 DNA reads TGTGCCAGCAGTTCCGCGTGGGGGAACGGTGGCTACACCTTC.